This TCR beta chain was captured in a study of blood T cell repertoires in COVID-19. Clinical history reported by participants formed the basis on which cohorts were assigned. There are 15 residues in the CDR3. The method was immunoSEQ multiplex PCR; TCRdb's version includes in-frame clones alone and lacks a portion of them. This table holds roughly 210,000 clones, around 86% found once. This rearrangement joins TRBV12-2 to TRBJ2-5; the D call TRBD2 from the table was never checked on the DNA. TRBV12-2 is a listed pseudogene. This clonotype was obtained from a man aged 25-45 years in a cohort exposed to, infected with or recovered from COVID-19 (not recorded which). The sample taken for sequencing was PBMCs or T cells enriched from blood (not recorded which). The CDR3 reads CATFRGTNNKETQYF. The CDR3 DNA reads as TGTGCAACGTTTCGCGGGACTAATAATAAAGAGACCCAGTACTTC.